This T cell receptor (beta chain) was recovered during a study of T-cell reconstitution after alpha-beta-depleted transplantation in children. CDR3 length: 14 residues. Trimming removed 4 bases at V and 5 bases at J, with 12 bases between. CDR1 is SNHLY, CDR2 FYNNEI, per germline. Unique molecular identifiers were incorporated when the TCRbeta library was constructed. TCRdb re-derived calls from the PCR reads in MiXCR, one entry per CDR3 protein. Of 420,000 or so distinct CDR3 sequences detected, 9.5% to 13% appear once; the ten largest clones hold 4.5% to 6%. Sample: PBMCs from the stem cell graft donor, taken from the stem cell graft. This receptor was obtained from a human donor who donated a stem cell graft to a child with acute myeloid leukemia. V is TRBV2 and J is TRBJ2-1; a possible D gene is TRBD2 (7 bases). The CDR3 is CASSGGGGHNEQFF. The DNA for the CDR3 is TGTGCCAGCAGTGGAGGGGGGGGGCACAATGAGCAGTTCTTC.